The rows below give T cell receptor beta chains drawn from one sample of a study of early T cells in non-severe SARS-CoV-2 infection. From the 5' RACE reads, TCRdb called clonotypes with MiXCR, one entry per CDR3 protein. The sample has 63,000 or so distinct CDR3 sequences; about an eighth are singletons. Material: whole blood, obtained at baseline. All receptors derive from an adult who was a healthcare worker with PCR-confirmed SARS-CoV-2 infection or an uninfected control (not recorded which). CDR3s include the opening cysteine and the closing phenylalanine or tryptophan. A D gene is named only where the DNA matches it firmly. Expanded clones are given a class, and other clones once, few, many or no size at all.

TRBD2 | TRBJ2-2 | few | TRBV20-1 | CSARDPSGGGSGELFF | TGCAGTGCTAGAGATCCGAGCGGGGGAGGATCCGGGGAGCTGTTTTTT
TRBD1 | TRBJ2-2 | few | TRBV19 | CASSIFRGTGELFF | TGTGCCAGTAGTATTTTCAGGGGGACCGGGGAGCTGTTTTTT
. | TRBJ1-2 | many | TRBV7-9 | CASSSAGTQIYGYTF | TGTGCCAGCAGCTCAGCCGGGACACAGATCTATGGCTACACCTTC
. | TRBJ2-7 | many | TRBV28 | CASSLGQGGYEQYF | TGTGCCAGCAGTTTAGGCCAGGGGGGCTACGAGCAGTACTTC
TRBD2 | TRBJ2-3 | . | TRBV7-6 | CASSLSSGGPRTDTQYF | TGTGCCAGCAGCTTAAGTAGCGGGGGGCCCCGCACAGATACGCAGTATTTT
TRBD1 | TRBJ1-3 | many | TRBV2 | CASSERRRNRGISRNTIYF | TGTGCCAGCAGCGAAAGGCGGCGGAACAGGGGGATCTCTAGAAACACCATATATTTT
TRBD1 | TRBJ2-7 | . | TRBV25-1 | CASSNERGPTYEQYF | TGTGCCAGCAGTAATGAAAGGGGGCCTACCTACGAGCAGTACTTC
. | TRBJ1-3 | few | TRBV2 | CASAEGRNTIYF | TGTGCCAGCGCGGAGGGGCGGAACACCATATATTTT
TRBD1 | TRBJ2-1 | . | TRBV7-2 | CASSSWTGLGVEQFF | TGTGCCAGCAGCAGCTGGACAGGCCTAGGGGTTGAGCAGTTCTTC
TRBD1 | TRBJ2-2 | few | TRBV19 | CASRPDRRNTGELFF | TGTGCCAGTAGACCGGACAGGAGGAACACCGGGGAGCTGTTTTTT
TRBD1 | TRBJ2-7 | . | TRBV5-1 | CASSSGTATYEQYF | TGCGCCAGCAGCTCCGGGACAGCGACCTACGAGCAGTACTTC
. | TRBJ2-3 | . | TRBV19 | CASSMGRTDTQYF | TGTGCCAGTAGTATGGGACGTACAGATACGCAGTATTTT
. | TRBJ2-7 | . | TRBV3-1 | CASSQEREQYF | TGTGCCAGCAGCCAGGAGCGGGAGCAGTACTTC
TRBD2 | TRBJ2-5 | few | TRBV11-2 | CASSLSASGDPPLGETQYF | TGTGCCAGCAGCTTATCCGCTAGCGGAGACCCCCCTTTGGGTGAGACCCAGTACTTC
. | TRBJ1-1 | . | TRBV14 | CASSRLGQSTEAFF | TGTGCCAGCAGCCGATTGGGGCAGTCCACTGAAGCTTTCTTT
. | TRBJ2-3 | . | TRBV5-5 | CASSPLLASPDTQYF | TGTGCCAGCAGCCCCCTCTTAGCCTCCCCAGATACGCAGTATTTT
. | TRBJ2-7 | . | TRBV10-3 | CAIRLSGLTYEQYF | TGTGCCATCCGCCTTAGCGGACTAACCTACGAGCAGTACTTC
. | TRBJ1-2 | few | TRBV10-2 | CATSEYLGSGYTF | TGCGCCACCTCTGAATACCTAGGGTCTGGCTACACCTTC